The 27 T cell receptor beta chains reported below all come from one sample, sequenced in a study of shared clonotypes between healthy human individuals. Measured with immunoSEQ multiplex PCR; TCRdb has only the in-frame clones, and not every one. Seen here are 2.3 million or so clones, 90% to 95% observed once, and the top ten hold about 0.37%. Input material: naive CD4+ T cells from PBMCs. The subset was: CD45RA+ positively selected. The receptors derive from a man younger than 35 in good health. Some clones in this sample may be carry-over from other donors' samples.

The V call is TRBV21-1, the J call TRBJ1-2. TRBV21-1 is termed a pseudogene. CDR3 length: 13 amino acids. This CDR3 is CASSKGRDYGYTF. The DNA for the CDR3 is TGTGCCAGCAGCAAGGGACGGGACTATGGCTACACCTTC.

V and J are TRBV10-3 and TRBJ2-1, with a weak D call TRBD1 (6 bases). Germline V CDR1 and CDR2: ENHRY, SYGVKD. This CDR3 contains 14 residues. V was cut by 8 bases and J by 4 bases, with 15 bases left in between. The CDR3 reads CAIRQNQGYNEQFF. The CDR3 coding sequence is TGTGCCATCCGCCAAAATCAGGGGTACAATGAGCAGTTCTTC.

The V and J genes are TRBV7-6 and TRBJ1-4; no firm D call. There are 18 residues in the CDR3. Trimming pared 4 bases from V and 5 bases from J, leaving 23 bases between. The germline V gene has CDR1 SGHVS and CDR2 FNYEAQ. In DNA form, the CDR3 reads TGTGCCAGCAGCTCACCCACTCAACCTGGCACGCCGAATGAAAAACTGTTTTTT. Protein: CASSSPTQPGTPNEKLFF.

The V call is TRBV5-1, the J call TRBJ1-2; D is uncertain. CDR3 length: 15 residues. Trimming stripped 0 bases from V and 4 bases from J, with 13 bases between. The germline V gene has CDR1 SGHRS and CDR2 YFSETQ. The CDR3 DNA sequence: TGCGCCAGCAGCTTGGGGCAACAGAGTATCTATGGCTACACCTTC. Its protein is CASSLGQQSIYGYTF. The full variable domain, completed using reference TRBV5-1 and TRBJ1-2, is KAGVTQTPRYLIKTRGQQVTLSCSPISGHRSVSWYQQTPGQGLQFLFEYFSETQRNKGNFPGRFSGRQFSNSRSEMNVSTLELGDSALYLCASSLGQQSIYGYTFGSGTRLTVV.

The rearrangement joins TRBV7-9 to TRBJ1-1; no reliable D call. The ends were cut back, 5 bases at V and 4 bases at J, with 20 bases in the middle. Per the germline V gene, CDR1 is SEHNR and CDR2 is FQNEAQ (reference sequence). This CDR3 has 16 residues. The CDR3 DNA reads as TGTGCCAGCAGCCCAACAACAGAAGGATGGGGCACTGAAGCTTTCTTT. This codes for CASSPTTEGWGTEAFF. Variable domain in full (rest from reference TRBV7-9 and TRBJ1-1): DTGVSQNPRHKITKRGQNVTFRCDPISEHNRLYWYRQTLGQGPEFLTYFQNEAQLEKSRLLSDRFSAERPKGSFSTLEIQRTEQGDSAMYLCASSPTTEGWGTEAFFGQGTRLTVV.

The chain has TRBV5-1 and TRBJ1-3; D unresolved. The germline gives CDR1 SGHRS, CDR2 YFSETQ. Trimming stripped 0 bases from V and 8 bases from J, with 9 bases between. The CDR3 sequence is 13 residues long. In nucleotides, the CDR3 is TGCGCCAGCAGCTTGGAGGGATCTGACACCATATATTTT. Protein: CASSLEGSDTIYF.

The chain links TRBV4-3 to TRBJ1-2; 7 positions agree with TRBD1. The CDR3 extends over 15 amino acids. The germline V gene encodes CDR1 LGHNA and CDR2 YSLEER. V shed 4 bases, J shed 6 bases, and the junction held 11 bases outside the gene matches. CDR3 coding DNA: TGCGCCAGCAGCCGGGGGACAGCTTATGTCAATGGCTACACCTTC. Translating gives CASSRGTAYVNGYTF.

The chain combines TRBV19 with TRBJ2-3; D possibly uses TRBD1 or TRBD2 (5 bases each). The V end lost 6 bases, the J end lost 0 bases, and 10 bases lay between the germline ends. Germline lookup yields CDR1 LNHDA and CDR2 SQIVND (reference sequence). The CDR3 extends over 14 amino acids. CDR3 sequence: CASRDGDSTDTQYF. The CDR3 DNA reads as TGTGCCAGTAGGGACGGGGACAGCACAGATACGCAGTATTTT.

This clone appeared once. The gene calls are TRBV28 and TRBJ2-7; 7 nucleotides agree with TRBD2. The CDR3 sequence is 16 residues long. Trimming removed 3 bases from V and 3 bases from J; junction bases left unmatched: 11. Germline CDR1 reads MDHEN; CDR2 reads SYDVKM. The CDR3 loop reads CASSLGSGGPIYEQYF. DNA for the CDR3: TGTGCCAGCAGTTTGGGGTCGGGGGGACCGATCTACGAGCAGTACTTC.

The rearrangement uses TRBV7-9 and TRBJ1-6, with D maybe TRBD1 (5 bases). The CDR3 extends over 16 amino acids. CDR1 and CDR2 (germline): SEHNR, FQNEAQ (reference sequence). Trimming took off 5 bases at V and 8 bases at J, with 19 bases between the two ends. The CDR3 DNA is TGTGCCAGCAGCCCTCCAGGGTCCAGGAACCATTCACCCCTCCACTTT. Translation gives CASSPPGSRNHSPLHF.

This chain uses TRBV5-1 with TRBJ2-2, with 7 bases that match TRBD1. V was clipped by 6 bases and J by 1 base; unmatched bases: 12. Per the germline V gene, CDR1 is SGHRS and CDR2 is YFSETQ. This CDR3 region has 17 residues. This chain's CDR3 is CASTFGARTGNTGELFF. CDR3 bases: TGCGCCAGCACTTTTGGGGCCCGGACAGGGAACACCGGGGAGCTGTTTTTT.

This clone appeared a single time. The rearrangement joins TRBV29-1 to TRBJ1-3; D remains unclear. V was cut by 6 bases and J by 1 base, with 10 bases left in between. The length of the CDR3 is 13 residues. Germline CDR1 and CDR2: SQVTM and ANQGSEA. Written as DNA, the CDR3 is TGCAGCGTAGCCCTAGGTTCTGGAAACACCATATATTTT. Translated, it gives CSVALGSGNTIYF.

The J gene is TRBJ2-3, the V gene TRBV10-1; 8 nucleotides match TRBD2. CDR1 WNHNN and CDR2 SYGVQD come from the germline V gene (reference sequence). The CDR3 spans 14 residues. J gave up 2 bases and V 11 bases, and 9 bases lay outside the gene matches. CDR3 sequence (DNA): TGCGCCGCTTCGACTAGCGAACACACAGATACGCAGTATTTT. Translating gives CAASTSEHTDTQYF.

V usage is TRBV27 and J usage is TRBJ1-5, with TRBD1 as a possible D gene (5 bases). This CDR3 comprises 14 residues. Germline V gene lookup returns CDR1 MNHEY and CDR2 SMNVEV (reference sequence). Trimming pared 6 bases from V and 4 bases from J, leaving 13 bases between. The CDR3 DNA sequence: TGTGCCAGCAGACCACGGACACTGAATCAGCCCCAGCATTTT. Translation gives CASRPRTLNQPQHF.

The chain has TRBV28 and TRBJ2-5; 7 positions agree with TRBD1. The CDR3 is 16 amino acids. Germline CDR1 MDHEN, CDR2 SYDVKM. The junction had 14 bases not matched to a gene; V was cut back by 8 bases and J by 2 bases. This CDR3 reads CASATPSRDSQETQYF. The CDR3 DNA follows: TGTGCCAGCGCAACCCCATCAAGGGACAGTCAAGAGACCCAGTACTTC.

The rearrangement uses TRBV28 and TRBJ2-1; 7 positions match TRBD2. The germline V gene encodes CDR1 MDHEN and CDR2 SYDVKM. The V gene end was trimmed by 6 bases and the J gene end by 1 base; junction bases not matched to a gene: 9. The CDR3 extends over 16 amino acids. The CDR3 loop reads CASSPFGGSSYNEQFF. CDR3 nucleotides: TGTGCCAGCAGCCCCTTCGGCGGGAGTTCCTACAATGAGCAGTTCTTC.

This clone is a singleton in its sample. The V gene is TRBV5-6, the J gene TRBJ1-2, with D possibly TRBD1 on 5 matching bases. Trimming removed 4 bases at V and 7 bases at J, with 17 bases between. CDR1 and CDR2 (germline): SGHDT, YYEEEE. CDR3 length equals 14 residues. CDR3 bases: TGTGCCAGCAGCCCCGGTGGGGGGTTCAGTGGCTACACCTTC. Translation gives CASSPGGGFSGYTF.

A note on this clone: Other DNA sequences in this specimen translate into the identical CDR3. The DNA for the CDR3 is TGCGCCAGCAGCCCCGGGACGGTCTATGGCTACACCTTC. It specifies CASSPGTVYGYTF. The chain couples TRBV5-1 to TRBJ1-2; a weak D match, TRBD1 (5 bases). The V end lost 4 bases, the J end lost 4 bases, and 11 bases lay between the germline ends. CDR3 length equals 13 residues. Germline-derived CDR1 and CDR2 are SGHRS and YFSETQ.

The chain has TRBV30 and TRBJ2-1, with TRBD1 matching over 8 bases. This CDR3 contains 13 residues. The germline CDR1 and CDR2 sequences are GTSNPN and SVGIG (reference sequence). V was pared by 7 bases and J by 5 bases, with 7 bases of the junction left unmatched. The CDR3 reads CALRQGSHNEQFF. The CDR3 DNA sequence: TGTGCCTTACGACAGGGGAGCCACAATGAGCAGTTCTTC.

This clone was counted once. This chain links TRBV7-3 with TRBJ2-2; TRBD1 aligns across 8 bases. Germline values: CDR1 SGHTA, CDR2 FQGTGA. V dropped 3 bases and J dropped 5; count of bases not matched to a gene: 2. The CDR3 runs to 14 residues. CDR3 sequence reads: CASSFTGGTGELFF. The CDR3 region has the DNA TGTGCCAGCAGCTTTACAGGGGGTACCGGGGAGCTGTTTTTT. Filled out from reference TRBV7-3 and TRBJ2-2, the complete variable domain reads GAGVSQTPSNKVTEKGKYVELRCDPISGHTALYWYRQSLGQGPEFLIYFQGTGAADDSGLPNDRFFAVRPEGSVSTLKIQRTERGDSAVYLCASSFTGGTGELFFGEGSRLTVL.

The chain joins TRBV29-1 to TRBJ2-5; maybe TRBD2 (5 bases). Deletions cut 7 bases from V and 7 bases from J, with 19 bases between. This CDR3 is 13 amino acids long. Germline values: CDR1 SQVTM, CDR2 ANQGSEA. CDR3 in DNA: TGCAGCGCCTCTCCTAGCACCGGTGGGACCCAGTACTTC. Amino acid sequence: CSASPSTGGTQYF.

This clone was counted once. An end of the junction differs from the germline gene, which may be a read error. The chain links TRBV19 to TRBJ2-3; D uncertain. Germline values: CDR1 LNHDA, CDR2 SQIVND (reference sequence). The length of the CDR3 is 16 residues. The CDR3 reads CASSLDTGSYTDTQYF. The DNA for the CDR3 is TGTGCCAGTAGTTTAGATACCGGGTCCTACACAGATACGCAGTATTTT.

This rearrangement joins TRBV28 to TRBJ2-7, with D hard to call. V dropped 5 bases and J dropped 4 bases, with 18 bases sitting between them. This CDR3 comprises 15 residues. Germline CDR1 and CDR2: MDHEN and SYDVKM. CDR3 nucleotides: TGTGCCAGCAGTCCACCCAGGTCCCAGATATACGAGCAGTACTTC. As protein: CASSPPRSQIYEQYF.

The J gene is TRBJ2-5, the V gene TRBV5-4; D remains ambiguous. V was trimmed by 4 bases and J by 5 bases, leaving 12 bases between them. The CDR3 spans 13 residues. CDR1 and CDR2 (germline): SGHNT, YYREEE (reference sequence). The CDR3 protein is CASSLRTGETQYF. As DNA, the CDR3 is TGTGCCAGCAGCCTGAGAACCGGGGAGACCCAGTACTTC.

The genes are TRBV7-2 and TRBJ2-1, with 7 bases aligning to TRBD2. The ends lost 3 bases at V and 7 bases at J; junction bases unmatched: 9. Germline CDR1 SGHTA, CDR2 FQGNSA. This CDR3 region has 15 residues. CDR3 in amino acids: CASSLLTSRGNEQFF. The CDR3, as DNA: TGTGCCAGCAGCTTGCTGACTAGCCGGGGGAATGAGCAGTTCTTC.

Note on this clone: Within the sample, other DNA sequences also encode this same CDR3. The chain's CDR3 is CASSLQQGDYNEQFF. The CDR3 DNA sequence: TGTGCCAGCAGCTTACAACAGGGGGACTACAATGAGCAGTTCTTC. The V gene is TRBV7-3, the J gene TRBJ2-1; 8 positions match TRBD1. Germline assignment: CDR1 SGHTA and CDR2 FQGTGA. With V trimmed by 2 bases and J by 3 bases, 3 bases remained unmatched. CDR3 length: 15 amino acids. The full variable domain, rest sourced from reference TRBV7-3 and TRBJ2-1, is GAGVSQTPSNKVTEKGKYVELRCDPISGHTALYWYRQSLGQGPEFLIYFQGTGAADDSGLPNDRFFAVRPEGSVSTLKIQRTERGDSAVYLCASSLQQGDYNEQFFGPGTRLTVL.

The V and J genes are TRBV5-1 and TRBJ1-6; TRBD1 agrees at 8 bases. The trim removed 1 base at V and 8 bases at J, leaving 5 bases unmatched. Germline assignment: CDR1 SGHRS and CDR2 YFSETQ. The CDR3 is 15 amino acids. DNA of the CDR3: TGCGCCAGCAGCTTGCAGCAGGGGGCGGATTCACCCCTCCACTTT. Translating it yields CASSLQQGADSPLHF. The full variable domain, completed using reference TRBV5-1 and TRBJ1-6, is KAGVTQTPRYLIKTRGQQVTLSCSPISGHRSVSWYQQTPGQGLQFLFEYFSETQRNKGNFPGRFSGRQFSNSRSEMNVSTLELGDSALYLCASSLQQGADSPLHFGNGTRLTVT.